One T cell receptor (beta chain) is described in this entry. Antigen specificity is unknown. The V end lost 5 bases, the J end lost 2 bases, and 5 bases lay between the germline ends. Germline V lookup: CDR1 LGHNT, CDR2 FRNRAP. The CDR3 totals 12 residues. The sample's treatment: over 15 received Ad26.COV2.S at low or high dose, single or two shots; about 5 received placebo; per-sample allocation not given. The investigators took samples on day 63 after the first vaccine or placebo injection. In Boston, the donor was an adult between 18-55 years of age. Expression of Wuhan-strain SARS-CoV-2 spike came from the Ad26 vector that formed the vaccine. Profiled with immunoSEQ multiplex PCR; TCRdb holds only in-frame clones, not every one. The table records under 550,000 clones, more than 75% of them present only once. The data were obtained in a study of Ad26.COV2.S vaccination and SARS-CoV-2 variants. General study results and limits: Higher spike-specific TCR breadth was found in vaccine recipients than in placebo recipients.

The specimen was peripheral blood, collected in a trial of Ad26.COV2.S vaccine versus placebo. The chain employs TRBV12-5 and TRBJ2-3; D not certain. This TCR was sampled from a person between 18 and 60 years old who received the Ad26.COV2.S COVID-19 vaccine or a placebo. The CDR3 here is CASGKTTDTQYF. The DNA for the CDR3 is TGTGCTAGTGGTAAGACCACAGATACGCAGTATTTT.